This TCR beta chain is drawn from a study of blood T cell repertoires in COVID-19. Study in general: Acute-phase and convalescent COVID-19 samples originated in the United States, Italy and Spain. The cDNA or gDNA used as material had been derived from T cells, B-cell-depleted T cells, or PBMCs.

TCRdb's copy holds only in-frame clones and misses some; the assay was immunoSEQ multiplex PCR. The table has 150,000 or so clones, roughly 85% seen once. Followed longitudinally, the Seattle patients had been enrolled during active infection. The CDR3 totals 11 residues. The V end was cut by 8 bases, the J end by 6 bases, with 10 bases between. Germline CDR1 is LNHDA and CDR2 is SQIVND (reference sequence). Sequencing used peripheral blood. This chain links TRBV19 with TRBJ1-2, with D perhaps matching TRBD1 (5 bases). The sequence was obtained from a woman in her fifties or sixties with COVID-19, enrolled during active disease. CDR3 sequence reads: CASGDYDGYTF. The CDR3 DNA reads as TGTGCCAGTGGGGACTATGATGGCTACACCTTC.